The 27 T cell receptor beta chains presented below share a single source sample, sequenced in a study of cytomegalovirus exposure and HLA in healthy donors. Primers included in the PCR were 60 Vbeta and 13 Jbeta primers. Assay used: immunoSEQ multiplex PCR; TCRdb lists only in-frame clones, some missing. The data contain under 65,000 clones, around four fifths of them singletons. The sample comprised PBMCs. These receptors originate from a man over 45 in good health and CMV-seronegative.

The rearrangement joins TRBV25-1 to TRBJ2-3, with a weak D call TRBD2 (6 bases). CDR3 length: 15 amino acids. CDR1 and CDR2 (germline): MGHDK, SYGVNS. V dropped 3 bases and J dropped 2 bases, with 12 bases sitting between them. Here the CDR3 DNA reads TGTGCCAGCAGTGAGCGCGGGACCTACACAGATACGCAGTATTTT. Residues: CASSERGTYTDTQYF.

The genes are TRBV25-1 and TRBJ2-1, with D possibly matching TRBD2 (6 bases). The CDR3 is made up of 13 amino acids. V lost 7 bases, J lost 2 bases, and 9 bases lay in between. Germline V lookup: CDR1 MGHDK, CDR2 SYGVNS. This CDR3 reads CASMEGTYNEQFF. CDR3 coding DNA: TGTGCCAGCATGGAGGGAACCTACAATGAGCAGTTCTTC.

The rearrangement uses TRBV28 and TRBJ2-7; 7 nucleotides agree with TRBD1. The germline V gene encodes CDR1 MDHEN and CDR2 SYDVKM. V lost 6 bases to trimming and J lost 2 bases; unmatched junction nucleotides: 10. This CDR3 is built from 15 residues. CDR3 in amino acids: CASSRTGVAPYEQYF. In DNA form, the CDR3 reads TGTGCCAGCAGCCGTACAGGGGTTGCGCCCTACGAGCAGTACTTC.

This clone has more than one count but fewer than ten. The CDR3: CASSAGQSSYEQYF. In DNA form, the CDR3 reads TGTGCCAGCAGCGCGGGACAGTCATCCTACGAGCAGTACTTC. This sequence joins TRBV7-9 and TRBJ2-7; maybe TRBD1 (7 bases). The CDR3 is made up of 14 amino acids. V lost 5 bases and J 1 base, leaving 12 bases between the germline ends. Germline V gene data show CDR1 as SEHNR and CDR2 as FQNEAQ (reference sequence).

This clone has just a few counts. The chain employs TRBV6-1 and TRBJ1-3, with D perhaps TRBD1 (5 bases). Germline V lookup: CDR1 MNHNS, CDR2 SASEGT. CDR3 length equals 13 residues. V lost 11 bases to trimming and J lost 0 bases, with 11 bases between them. CDR3 amino acids: CAGAGRSGNTIYF. For the CDR3, the DNA is TGTGCCGGGGCCGGACGCTCTGGAAACACCATATATTTT.

The rearrangement uses TRBV18 and TRBJ1-1, with 8 nucleotides matching TRBD1. The CDR3 consists of 17 residues. CDR1 is KGHSH and CDR2 is LQKENI in the germline V gene. Losses at the gene ends were 5 bases for V and 3 bases for J; bases not matched to a gene: 14. The CDR3 nucleotides are TGTGCCAGCTCATCTAAGACAGGGGAAATAGGGTACACTGAAGCTTTCTTT. Translated: CASSSKTGEIGYTEAFF.

This sequence joins TRBV19 and TRBJ1-2; the match to TRBD1 covers 7 bases. Germline V gene data show CDR1 as LNHDA and CDR2 as SQIVND (reference sequence). Losses at the gene ends were 7 bases for V and 2 bases for J; bases not matched to a gene: 10. This CDR3 region has 15 residues. CDR3 coding DNA: TGTGCCAGTAATAACCGGGGGACAGCCAACTATGGCTACACCTTC. As protein: CASNNRGTANYGYTF.

J is TRBJ2-5 and V is TRBV5-4; 9 nucleotides align to TRBD1. J lost 5 bases, V lost 10 bases, and 15 bases had no gene match. CDR1 is SGHNT, CDR2 YYREEE, per germline (reference sequence). CDR3 length: 15 amino acids. The CDR3 DNA reads TGTGCCGTGAAGTCGGGACAGGGTGTAGTGGAGACCCAGTACTTC. This gives the protein CAVKSGQGVVETQYF.

The CDR3 loop reads CASSPTSYNEQFF. DNA of the CDR3: TGTGCCAGCAGCCCGACTAGTTACAATGAGCAGTTCTTC. The chain joins TRBV9 to TRBJ2-1, with TRBD2 as a possible D gene (6 bases). Germline lookup yields CDR1 SGDLS and CDR2 YYNGEE. This CDR3 comprises 13 residues. Trimming took off 4 bases at V and 4 bases at J, with 9 bases between the two ends.

V and J are TRBV18 and TRBJ1-1; TRBD1 matches at 9 bases. Trimming at V came to 6 bases and at J to 0 bases, leaving 5 bases not matched to a gene. The CDR3 spans 15 residues. Germline V gene data show CDR1 as KGHSH and CDR2 as LQKENI. The CDR3 loop reads CASSGDRVMNTEAFF. The CDR3 nucleotides are TGTGCCAGCTCGGGGGACAGGGTGATGAACACTGAAGCTTTCTTT.

The V and J genes are TRBV30 and TRBJ2-7; 9 bases align to TRBD1. Germline loops: CDR1 GTSNPN, CDR2 SVGIG (reference sequence). V shed 0 bases, J shed 5 bases, and the junction held 17 bases outside the gene matches. The CDR3 is 18 amino acids. The CDR3 DNA reads TGTGCCTGGAGTGTACGTGGGACAGGGCTTGGAGCTAGCAACGAGCAGTACTTC. Its translation: CAWSVRGTGLGASNEQYF.

The rearrangement joins TRBV7-9 to TRBJ1-5; TRBD1 matches 7 bases. The CDR3 extends over 15 amino acids. V shed 4 bases and J 5 bases; nucleotides not matched to a gene: 8. Germline V gives CDR1 SEHNR, CDR2 FQNEAQ (reference sequence). CDR3 amino acids: CASSSTGSEDQPQHF. DNA of the CDR3: TGTGCCAGCAGCTCGACAGGGTCCGAGGATCAGCCCCAGCATTTT.

The CDR3 sequence: CASSIDNGGLVYF. CDR3 DNA sequence: TGTGCCAGTAGTATAGATAACGGGGGTCTGGTTTATTTT. J is TRBJ2-3 and V is TRBV19; D is perhaps TRBD2 (6 bases). CDR3 length: 13 residues. Germline CDR1 is LNHDA and CDR2 is SQIVND (reference sequence). V was clipped by 0 bases and J by 15 bases, with 16 bases between them.

The genes are TRBV15 and TRBJ1-1; 8 nucleotides align to TRBD1. The CDR3 totals 15 residues. The V segment lost 9 bases and the J segment 0 bases; nucleotides outside the gene matches: 9. Germline V lookup: CDR1 LNHNV, CDR2 YYDKDF (reference sequence). CDR3 loop: CATRDRIIMNTEAFF. CDR3 DNA: TGTGCCACGCGGGACAGGATAATCATGAACACTGAAGCTTTCTTT.

This clone occurred once. The chain carries TRBV4-1 and TRBJ2-7; tentatively, D is TRBD2 (6 bases). V was clipped by 4 bases and J by 2 bases, with 12 bases between them. The CDR3 extends over 14 amino acids. Germline assignment: CDR1 MGHRA and CDR2 YSYEKL. CDR3 amino acids: CASSRAGNAYEQYF. CDR3 nucleotides: TGCGCCAGCAGCCGGGCGGGAAATGCCTACGAGCAGTACTTC.

The chain combines TRBV7-2 with TRBJ2-2; TRBD2 might be the D (6 bases). Trimming took off 4 bases at V and 2 bases at J, with 14 bases between the two ends. CDR1 and CDR2 (germline): SGHTA, FQGNSA. The CDR3 is made up of 16 amino acids. In nucleotides, the CDR3 is TGTGCCAGCAGCTCCGAAGGGACTCTAAACACCGGGGAGCTGTTTTTT. As protein: CASSSEGTLNTGELFF.

The count of this clone is one. The chain uses TRBV5-4 and TRBJ2-7, with 7 positions matching TRBD1. The germline gives CDR1 SGHNT, CDR2 YYREEE (reference sequence). V was clipped by 1 base and J by 3 bases; unmatched bases: 1. The CDR3 loop spans 13 amino acids. In DNA form, the CDR3 reads TGTGCCAGCAGCTTGAGGGACAGCTACGAGCAGTACTTC. Its translation is CASSLRDSYEQYF.

The genes are TRBV28 and TRBJ1-5; D gene ambiguous. This CDR3 spans 15 amino acids. Trimming removed 7 bases from V and 9 bases from J, with 22 bases in between. The germline V gene has CDR1 MDHEN and CDR2 SYDVKM. CDR3 nucleotides: TGTGCCAGCAATTATATGGGCACACCTCAGCCGCCCCAGCATTTT. This gives the protein CASNYMGTPQPPQHF. The full variable domain, its missing parts supplied by reference TRBV28 and TRBJ1-5, is DVKVTQSSRYLVKRTGEKVFLECVQDMDHENMFWYRQDPGLGLRLIYFSYDVKMKEKGDIPEGYSVSREKKERFSLILESASTNQTSMYLCASNYMGTPQPPQHFGDGTRLSIL.

V gene TRBV2 combines with J gene TRBJ2-3; 8 nucleotides align to TRBD2. J lost 0 bases, V lost 7 bases, and 6 bases had no gene match. The CDR3 contains 15 residues. Germline V gene sequence: CDR1 SNHLY, CDR2 FYNNEI. This CDR3 is CASNRGGPSTDTQYF. The CDR3 region has the DNA TGTGCCAGCAATCGGGGGGGGCCTAGCACAGATACGCAGTATTTT. Variable domain in full (rest from reference TRBV2 and TRBJ2-3): EPEVTQTPSHQVTQMGQEVILRCVPISNHLYFYWYRQILGQKVEFLVSFYNNEISEKSEIFDDQFSVERPDGSNFTLKIRSTKLEDSAMYFCASNRGGPSTDTQYFGPGTRLTVL.

This rearrangement joins TRBV28 to TRBJ1-4; D might be TRBD1 (6 bases). Germline CDR1 and CDR2: MDHEN and SYDVKM. Trimming shortened V by 3 bases and J by 2 bases, and 10 bases separated the two germline ends. The CDR3 sequence is 15 residues long. The CDR3 loop is CASSFYRVTNEKLFF. The DNA of the CDR3 is TGTGCCAGCAGTTTTTACAGGGTGACTAATGAAAAACTGTTTTTT.

The V gene is TRBV19, the J gene TRBJ1-5; D uncertain. V was cut by 6 bases and J by 6 bases, with 18 bases left in between. Germline V gene sequence: CDR1 LNHDA, CDR2 SQIVND (reference sequence). The CDR3 totals 15 residues. The DNA for the CDR3 is TGTGCCAGTAGGATGAACAACCCGGAGGGTCAGCCCCAGCATTTT. It is translated as CASRMNNPEGQPQHF.

This clone was picked up a small number of times. The chain couples TRBV7-8 to TRBJ2-1; 9 positions agree with TRBD1. This CDR3 has 14 amino acids. The V gene end was trimmed by 6 bases and the J gene end by 6 bases; junction bases not matched to a gene: 6. Germline lookup yields CDR1 SGHVS and CDR2 FQNEAQ. Here the CDR3 DNA reads TGTGCCAGCAGGTCGAGACAGGGGGTCAATGAGCAGTTCTTC. Protein product: CASRSRQGVNEQFF.

The chain couples TRBV30 to TRBJ1-6, with a weak D call TRBD1 (6 bases). There are 14 residues in the CDR3. From germline, CDR1 is GTSNPN and CDR2 SVGIG (reference sequence). V lost 3 bases and J lost 5, with 11 bases in between. The CDR3 bases are TGTGCCTGGAGCCGGACAGACGATAATTCACCCCTCCACTTT. Translated: CAWSRTDDNSPLHF.

The rearrangement uses TRBV9 and TRBJ2-1; possibly TRBD2 for D (6 bases). CDR1 SGDLS and CDR2 YYNGEE come from the germline V gene. This CDR3 has 16 amino acids. V was clipped by 4 bases and J by 5 bases, with 19 bases between them. The chain's CDR3 is CASSISGRFDHNEQFF. In DNA form, the CDR3 reads TGTGCCAGCAGCATTTCAGGGAGGTTCGACCACAATGAGCAGTTCTTC.

This clone was found a few times. The chain uses TRBV5-4 and TRBJ1-2, with 7 nucleotides matching TRBD1. This CDR3 comprises 13 residues. The V gene end was trimmed by 5 bases and the J gene end by 2 bases; junction bases not matched to a gene: 3. Germline CDR1 is SGHNT and CDR2 is YYREEE (reference sequence). CDR3 protein: CASRTGANYGYTF. CDR3 DNA sequence: TGTGCCAGCAGAACAGGGGCGAACTATGGCTACACCTTC.

This clone turned up a few times. This chain links TRBV6-4 with TRBJ2-3, with 10 positions matching TRBD2. This CDR3 has 20 amino acids. CDR1 MRHNA and CDR2 SNTAGT come from the germline V gene. J gave up 0 bases and V 0 bases, and 12 bases lay outside the gene matches. CDR3 sequence: CASSDSIPGLARPSTDTQYF. The CDR3 DNA sequence: TGTGCCAGCAGTGACTCAATCCCGGGACTAGCGAGACCTAGCACAGATACGCAGTATTTT.

The genes are TRBV28 and TRBJ1-6, with D possibly being TRBD1 (5 bases). V dropped 1 base and J dropped 12 bases, with 19 bases sitting between them. This CDR3 has 16 residues. Per the germline V gene, CDR1 is MDHEN and CDR2 is SYDVKM. This chain's CDR3 is CASSLFRVAYIGPLHF. CDR3 sequence (DNA): TGTGCCAGCAGTTTATTCAGGGTGGCTTATATTGGACCCCTCCACTTT.